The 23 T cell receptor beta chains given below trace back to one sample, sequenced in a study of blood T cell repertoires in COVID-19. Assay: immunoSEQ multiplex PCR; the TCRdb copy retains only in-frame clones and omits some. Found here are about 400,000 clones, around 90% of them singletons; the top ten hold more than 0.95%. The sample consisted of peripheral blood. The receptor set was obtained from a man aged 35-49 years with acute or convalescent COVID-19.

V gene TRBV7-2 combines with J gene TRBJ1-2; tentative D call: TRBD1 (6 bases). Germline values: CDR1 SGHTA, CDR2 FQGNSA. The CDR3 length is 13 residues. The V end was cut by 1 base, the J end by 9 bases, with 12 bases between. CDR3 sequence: CASSLEGQRSYTF. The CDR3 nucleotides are TGTGCCAGCAGCTTAGAAGGACAGAGAAGCTACACCTTC.

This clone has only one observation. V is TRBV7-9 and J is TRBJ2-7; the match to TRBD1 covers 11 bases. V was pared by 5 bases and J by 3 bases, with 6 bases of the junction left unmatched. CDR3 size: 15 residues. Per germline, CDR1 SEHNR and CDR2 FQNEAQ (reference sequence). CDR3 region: CASSRGTGGVYEQYF. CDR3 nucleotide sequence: TGTGCCAGCAGCCGCGGGACAGGGGGGGTCTACGAGCAGTACTTC. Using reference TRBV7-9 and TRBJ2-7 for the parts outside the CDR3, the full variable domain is DTGVSQNPRHKITKRGQNVTFRCDPISEHNRLYWYRQTLGQGPEFLTYFQNEAQLEKSRLLSDRFSAERPKGSFSTLEIQRTEQGDSAMYLCASSRGTGGVYEQYFGPGTRLTVT.

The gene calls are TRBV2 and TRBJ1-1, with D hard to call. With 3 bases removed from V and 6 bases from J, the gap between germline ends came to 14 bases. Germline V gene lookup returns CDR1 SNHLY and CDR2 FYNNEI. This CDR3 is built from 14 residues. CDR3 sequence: CASSELAGWAEAFF. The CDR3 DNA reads TGTGCCAGCAGTGAGCTGGCGGGCTGGGCTGAAGCTTTCTTT. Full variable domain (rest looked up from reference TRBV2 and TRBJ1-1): EPEVTQTPSHQVTQMGQEVILRCVPISNHLYFYWYRQILGQKVEFLVSFYNNEISEKSEIFDDQFSVERPDGSNFTLKIRSTKLEDSAMYFCASSELAGWAEAFFGQGTRLTVV.

The CDR3 loop reads CASSPAALQETQYF. DNA for the CDR3: TGTGCCAGCAGCCCCGCGGCTCTCCAAGAGACCCAGTACTTC. The chain combines TRBV7-2 with TRBJ2-5; D is undetermined. Germline CDR1 and CDR2: SGHTA and FQGNSA. This CDR3 is built from 14 residues. V shed 5 bases and J shed 1 base, with 11 bases lying between them.

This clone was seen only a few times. The CDR3 region has the DNA TGTGCCAGCAGCCAAGATCATAGGAGTCTCTACGAGCAGTACTTC. This translates into CASSQDHRSLYEQYF. This chain connects TRBV3-1 (or the pseudogene TRBV3-2) to TRBJ2-7; D ambiguous. The CDR3 is 15 residues long. V lost 0 bases, J lost 3 bases, and 12 bases lay in between. CDR1 is LGHDT and CDR2 is YNNKEL in the germline V gene (reference sequence).

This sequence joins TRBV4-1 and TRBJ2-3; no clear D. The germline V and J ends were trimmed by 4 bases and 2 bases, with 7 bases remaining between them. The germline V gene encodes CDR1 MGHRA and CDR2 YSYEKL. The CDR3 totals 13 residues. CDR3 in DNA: TGCGCCAGCAGCCTCTCCCTCACAGATACGCAGTATTTT. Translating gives CASSLSLTDTQYF.

The CDR3 DNA follows: TGTGCCAGCAGCGTAGGGACAGTTGGAAACACCATATATTTT. This encodes CASSVGTVGNTIYF. The rearrangement joins TRBV9 to TRBJ1-3, with D maybe TRBD1 (6 bases). The CDR3 totals 14 residues. Trimming pared 0 bases from V and 3 bases from J, leaving 7 bases between. Germline V CDR1 and CDR2: SGDLS, YYNGEE. The full variable domain, completed using reference TRBV9 and TRBJ1-3, is DSGVTQTPKHLITATGQRVTLRCSPRSGDLSVYWYQQSLDQGLQFLIQYYNGEERAKGNILERFSAQQFPDLHSELNLSSLELGDSALYFCASSVGTVGNTIYFGEGSWLTVV.

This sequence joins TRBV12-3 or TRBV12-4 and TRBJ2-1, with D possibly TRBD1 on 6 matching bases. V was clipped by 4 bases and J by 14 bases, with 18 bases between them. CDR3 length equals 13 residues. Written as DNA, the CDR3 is TGTGCCAGCAGTTCATACAGGGAATGGGTGGAGTTCTTC. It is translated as CASSSYREWVEFF.

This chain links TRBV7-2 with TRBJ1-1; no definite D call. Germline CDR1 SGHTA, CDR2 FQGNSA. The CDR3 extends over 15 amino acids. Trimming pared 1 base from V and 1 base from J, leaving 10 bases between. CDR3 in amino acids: CASSLVGTANTEAFF. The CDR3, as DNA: TGTGCCAGCAGCTTAGTAGGCACAGCGAACACTGAAGCTTTCTTT.

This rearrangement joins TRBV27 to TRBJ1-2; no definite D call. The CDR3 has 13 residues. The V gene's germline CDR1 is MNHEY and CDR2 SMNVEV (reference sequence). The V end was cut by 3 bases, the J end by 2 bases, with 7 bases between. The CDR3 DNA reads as TGTGCCAGCAGTTTGGCAGCGAACTATGGCTACACCTTC. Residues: CASSLAANYGYTF.

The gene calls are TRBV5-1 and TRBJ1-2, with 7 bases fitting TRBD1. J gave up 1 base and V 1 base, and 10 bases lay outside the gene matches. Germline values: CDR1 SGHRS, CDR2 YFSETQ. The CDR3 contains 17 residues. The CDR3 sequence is CASSLPEVQGINYGYTF. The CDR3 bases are TGCGCCAGCAGCTTGCCCGAGGTACAGGGGATTAACTATGGCTACACCTTC.

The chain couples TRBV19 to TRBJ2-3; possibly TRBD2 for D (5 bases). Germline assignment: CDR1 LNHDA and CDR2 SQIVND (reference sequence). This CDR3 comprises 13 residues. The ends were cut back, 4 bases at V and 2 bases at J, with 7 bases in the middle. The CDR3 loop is CASSTRATDTQYF. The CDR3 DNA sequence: TGTGCCAGTAGTACGCGGGCCACAGATACGCAGTATTTT.

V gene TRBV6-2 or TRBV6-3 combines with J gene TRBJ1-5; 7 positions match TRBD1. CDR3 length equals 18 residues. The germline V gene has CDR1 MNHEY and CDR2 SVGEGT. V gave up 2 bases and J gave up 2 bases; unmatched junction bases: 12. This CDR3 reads CASSYRKRGGRGNQPQHF. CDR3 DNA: TGTGCCAGCAGTTACCGGAAAAGAGGGGGCCGGGGCAATCAGCCCCAGCATTTT.

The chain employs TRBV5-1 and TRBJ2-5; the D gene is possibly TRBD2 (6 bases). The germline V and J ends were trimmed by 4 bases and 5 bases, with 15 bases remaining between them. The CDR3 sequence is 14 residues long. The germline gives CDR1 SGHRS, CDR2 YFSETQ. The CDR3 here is CASSPGEGRETQYF. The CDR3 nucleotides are TGCGCCAGCAGCCCCGGAGAGGGGAGGGAGACCCAGTACTTC. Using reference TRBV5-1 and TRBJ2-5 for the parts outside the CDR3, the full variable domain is KAGVTQTPRYLIKTRGQQVTLSCSPISGHRSVSWYQQTPGQGLQFLFEYFSETQRNKGNFPGRFSGRQFSNSRSEMNVSTLELGDSALYLCASSPGEGRETQYFGPGTRLLVL.

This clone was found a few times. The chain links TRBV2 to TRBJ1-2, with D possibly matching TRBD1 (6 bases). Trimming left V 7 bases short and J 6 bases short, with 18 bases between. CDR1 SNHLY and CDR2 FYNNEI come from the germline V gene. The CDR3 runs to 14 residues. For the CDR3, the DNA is TGTGCCAGCACCTGGGACACCGGCTTAGATGGCTACACCTTC. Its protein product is CASTWDTGLDGYTF.

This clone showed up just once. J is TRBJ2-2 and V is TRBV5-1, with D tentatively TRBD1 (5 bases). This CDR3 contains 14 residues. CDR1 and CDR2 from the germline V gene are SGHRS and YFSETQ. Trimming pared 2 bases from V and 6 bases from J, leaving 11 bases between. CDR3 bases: TGCGCCAGCAGCTTTCAGGGATGGGCCGGGGAGCTGTTTTTT. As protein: CASSFQGWAGELFF.

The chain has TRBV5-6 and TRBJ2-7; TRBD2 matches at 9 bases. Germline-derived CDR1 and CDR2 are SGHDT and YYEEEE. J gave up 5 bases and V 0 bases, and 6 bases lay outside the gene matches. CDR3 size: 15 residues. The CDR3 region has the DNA TGTGCCAGCAGCTTGGCTGGTAGCGGGAGCCACGAGCAGTACTTC. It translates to CASSLAGSGSHEQYF.

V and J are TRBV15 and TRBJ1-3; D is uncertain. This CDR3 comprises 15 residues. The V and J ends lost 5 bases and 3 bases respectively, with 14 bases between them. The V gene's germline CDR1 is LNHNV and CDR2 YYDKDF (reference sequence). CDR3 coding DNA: TGTGCCACCAGCTCTATCAGCGCCGATGGAAACACCATATATTTT. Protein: CATSSISADGNTIYF.

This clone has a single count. CDR3 in DNA: TGCGCCAGCAGCTGGACAGGGGCTGGAAACACCATATATTTT. Encoded protein: CASSWTGAGNTIYF. The V gene is TRBV5-1, the J gene TRBJ1-3; 9 positions agree with TRBD1. V trimming: 3 bases; J trimming: 2 bases; junction bases outside the gene matches: 0. Looked up from germline, CDR1 is SGHRS and CDR2 is YFSETQ. CDR3 size: 14 residues.

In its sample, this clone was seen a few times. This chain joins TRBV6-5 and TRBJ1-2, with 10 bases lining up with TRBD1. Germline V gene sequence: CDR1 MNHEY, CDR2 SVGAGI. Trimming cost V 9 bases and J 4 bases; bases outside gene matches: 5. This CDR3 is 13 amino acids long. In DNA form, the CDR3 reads TGTGCCAGTAGGACAGGGGGATTCTATGGCTACACCTTC. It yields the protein CASRTGGFYGYTF.

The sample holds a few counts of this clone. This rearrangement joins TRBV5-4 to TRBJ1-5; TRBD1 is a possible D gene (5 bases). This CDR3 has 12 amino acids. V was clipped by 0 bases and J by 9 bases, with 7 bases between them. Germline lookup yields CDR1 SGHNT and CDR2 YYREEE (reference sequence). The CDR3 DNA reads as TGTGCCAGCAGCTTGGCCGGGGGGCCCCAGCATTTT. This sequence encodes CASSLAGGPQHF.

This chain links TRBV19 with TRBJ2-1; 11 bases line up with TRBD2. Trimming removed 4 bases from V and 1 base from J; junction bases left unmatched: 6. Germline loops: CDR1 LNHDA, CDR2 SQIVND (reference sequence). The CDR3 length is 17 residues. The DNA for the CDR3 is TGTGCCAGTAGTAGTGGTTTAGCGGGAGGGTCCTACAATGAGCAGTTCTTC. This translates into CASSSGLAGGSYNEQFF.

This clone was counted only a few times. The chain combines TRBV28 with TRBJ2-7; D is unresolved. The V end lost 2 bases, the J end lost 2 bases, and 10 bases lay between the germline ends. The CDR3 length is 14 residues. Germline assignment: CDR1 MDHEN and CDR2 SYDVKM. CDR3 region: CASSLPRHPYEQYF. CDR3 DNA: TGTGCCAGCAGTTTACCCCGACATCCCTACGAGCAGTACTTC.